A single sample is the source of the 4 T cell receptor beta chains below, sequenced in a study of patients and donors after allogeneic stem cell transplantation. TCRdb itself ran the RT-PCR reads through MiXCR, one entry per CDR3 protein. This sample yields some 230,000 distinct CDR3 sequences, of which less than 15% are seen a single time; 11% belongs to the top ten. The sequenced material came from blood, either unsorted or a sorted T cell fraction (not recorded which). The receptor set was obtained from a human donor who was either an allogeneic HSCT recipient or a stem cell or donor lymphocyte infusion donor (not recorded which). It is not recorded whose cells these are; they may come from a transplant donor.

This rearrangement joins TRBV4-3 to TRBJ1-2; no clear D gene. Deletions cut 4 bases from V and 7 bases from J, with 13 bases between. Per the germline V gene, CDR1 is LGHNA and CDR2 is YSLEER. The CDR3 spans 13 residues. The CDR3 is CASSLTFESGYTF. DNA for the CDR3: TGCGCCAGCAGCCTCACCTTCGAGAGTGGCTACACCTTC.

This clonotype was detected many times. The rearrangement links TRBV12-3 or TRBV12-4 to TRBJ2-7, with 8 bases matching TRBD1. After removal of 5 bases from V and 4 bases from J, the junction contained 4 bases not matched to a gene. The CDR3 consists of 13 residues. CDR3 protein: CASSTGGRYEQYF. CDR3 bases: TGTGCCAGCAGTACAGGGGGACGGTACGAGCAGTACTTC.

This CDR3 is CATSGAGFNYGYTF. CDR3 coding DNA: TGTGCCACCAGTGGGGCCGGATTCAACTATGGCTACACCTTC. The rearrangement uses TRBV24-1 and TRBJ1-2; D is unresolved. Per the germline V gene, CDR1 is KGHDR and CDR2 is SFDVKD. V gave up 5 bases and J gave up 2 bases, with 11 bases separating them. This CDR3 is built from 14 residues.

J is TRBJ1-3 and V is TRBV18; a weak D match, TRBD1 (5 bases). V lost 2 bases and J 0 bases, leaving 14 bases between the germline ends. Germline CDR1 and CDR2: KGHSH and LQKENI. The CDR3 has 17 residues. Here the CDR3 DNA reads TGTGCCAGCTCACCAATAACTGGGGGAGACTCTGGAAACACCATATATTTT. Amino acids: CASSPITGGDSGNTIYF.